Presented here are 18 T cell receptor beta chains from one specimen sequenced in a study of human T cells and chemical hapten exposure. Specified time point: patch test 1, 2 weeks after DPC sensitization. As for treatment: therapeutic diphenylcyclopropenone sensitization with weekly scalp DPC. Via MiXCR, TCRdb re-called the RACE reads, giving one row per CDR3 protein. Among more than 100,000 distinct CDR3 sequences, approximately 13% were seen once, and the ten largest hold about 0.85%. Specimen: whole blood, collected in connection with sensitization to the hapten diphenylcyclopropenone (DPC). All receptors come from a man younger than 35 with alopecia areata. Some clones in this sample may be carry-over from other donors' samples.

The chain is built from TRBV11-2 and TRBJ2-3; 7 bases are shared with TRBD2. The ends lost 6 bases at V and 6 bases at J; junction bases unmatched: 15. The CDR3 has 16 amino acids. Germline loops: CDR1 SGHAT, CDR2 FQNNGV. CDR3: CASRAWAGALLDTQYF. CDR3 coding DNA: TGTGCCAGCAGAGCTTGGGCGGGAGCCCTCCTGGATACGCAGTATTTT.

This clonotype came up a few times. The chain employs TRBV5-4 and TRBJ1-3; TRBD1 might be the D (6 bases). V dropped 4 bases and J dropped 4 bases, with 12 bases sitting between them. This CDR3 has 14 amino acids. Germline assignment: CDR1 SGHNT and CDR2 YYREEE (reference sequence). The CDR3 protein is CASSKQGPGNTIYF. CDR3 coding DNA: TGTGCCAGCAGCAAACAGGGCCCCGGAAACACCATATATTTT.

CDR3 residues: CASGQGETQYF. The CDR3, as DNA: TGTGCCAGCGGACAGGGTGAGACCCAGTACTTC. The V gene is TRBV7-3, the J gene TRBJ2-5, with 8 bases aligning to TRBD1. The J segment lost 5 bases and the V segment lost 8 bases, leaving 1 base of the junction unmatched. The germline CDR1 and CDR2 sequences are SGHTA and FQGTGA. The CDR3 extends over 11 amino acids.

This clonotype has at least ten counts. This chain uses TRBV7-6 with TRBJ1-2; D unclear. Trimming cost V 0 bases and J 2 bases, with 4 bases left between them. The length of the CDR3 is 13 residues. CDR1 is SGHVS, CDR2 FNYEAQ, per germline. CDR3 sequence reads: CASSLAENYGYTF. CDR3 DNA sequence: TGTGCCAGCAGCTTAGCAGAAAACTATGGCTACACCTTC.

The chain joins TRBV20-1 to TRBJ2-3; D is undetermined. This CDR3 is 11 amino acids long. The V gene's germline CDR1 is DFQATT and CDR2 SNEGSKA (reference sequence). The V gene lost 5 bases and the J gene lost 6 bases, with 9 bases spanning the gap. The CDR3 sequence: CSALRSDTQYF. DNA of the CDR3: TGCAGTGCTCTCCGGTCGGATACGCAGTATTTT.

The rearrangement links TRBV4-3 to TRBJ2-3, with D perhaps TRBD1 (5 bases). V was pared by 4 bases and J by 4 bases, with 12 bases between. CDR3 length: 14 amino acids. Germline V gives CDR1 LGHNA, CDR2 YSLEER. The CDR3 sequence is CASSPADSPDTQYF. Here the CDR3 DNA reads TGCGCCAGCAGCCCTGCCGACAGCCCAGATACGCAGTATTTT.

This clonotype was detected only a few times. The V call is TRBV20-1, the J call TRBJ2-4; the D gene could be TRBD1 or TRBD2 (6 bases each). The CDR3 sequence is 14 residues long. V was pared by 3 bases and J by 6 bases, with 15 bases between. Germline loops: CDR1 DFQATT, CDR2 SNEGSKA (reference sequence). CDR3 sequence reads: CSASAGGPINIQYF. The CDR3, as DNA: TGCAGTGCTAGTGCTGGGGGGCCGATAAACATTCAGTACTTC.

V usage is TRBV7-2 and J usage is TRBJ2-3; D might be TRBD1 or TRBD2, each matching 5 bases. Germline CDR1 SGHTA, CDR2 FQGNSA. Trimming took 4 bases from V and 2 from J, leaving 13 bases between them. The CDR3 extends over 15 amino acids. The CDR3 DNA is TGTGCCAGCAGCTCACCGGGACGTCTCACAGATACGCAGTATTTT. It translates to CASSSPGRLTDTQYF.

With respect to this clonotype: The junction departs from germline at one end; a sequencing error may be responsible. V usage is TRBV2 and J usage is TRBJ2-2; D is perhaps TRBD1 (5 bases). CDR1 is SNHLY and CDR2 is FYNNEI in the germline V gene. CDR3 length: 17 amino acids. CDR3 sequence (DNA): TGTGCCAACAGTGATTTCGACAGAAGAGCGAACACCGGGGAGCTGTTTTTT. It encodes CANSDFDRRANTGELFF.

The chain combines TRBV7-2 with TRBJ2-5; D is possibly TRBD2 (6 bases). This CDR3 has 16 amino acids. V lost 5 bases to trimming and J lost 0 bases, with 16 bases between them. Germline V gene lookup returns CDR1 SGHTA and CDR2 FQGNSA. CDR3 coding DNA: TGTGCCAGCAGCGGCCCGCGGGAAAGCTACCAAGAGACCCAGTACTTC. This encodes CASSGPRESYQETQYF.

The chain couples TRBV29-1 to TRBJ2-5; D possibly corresponds to TRBD2 (6 bases). The CDR3 runs to 14 residues. Germline lookup yields CDR1 SQVTM and CDR2 ANQGSEA. The V gene lost 6 bases and the J gene lost 5 bases, with 19 bases spanning the gap. DNA of the CDR3: TGCAGCGTCGCAACATTCGGGGGAGAGGAGACCCAGTACTTC. Translating gives CSVATFGGEETQYF.

Only a few counts were recorded for this clonotype. The chain combines TRBV19 with TRBJ1-5, with 7 bases lining up with TRBD1. Germline loops: CDR1 LNHDA, CDR2 SQIVND (reference sequence). There are 15 residues in the CDR3. With V trimmed by 7 bases and J by 0 bases, 6 bases remained unmatched. CDR3: CASNWGQYSNQPQHF. CDR3 coding DNA: TGTGCCAGTAACTGGGGACAGTATAGCAATCAGCCCCAGCATTTT. Full variable domain (remainder filled in from reference TRBV19 and TRBJ1-5): DGGITQSPKYLFRKEGQNVTLSCEQNLNHDAMYWYRQDPGQGLRLIYYSQIVNDFQKGDIAEGYSVSREKKESFPLTVTSAQKNPTAFYLCASNWGQYSNQPQHFGDGTRLSIL.

CDR3 amino acids: CASSNGGEDTQYF. The CDR3 DNA is TGCGCCAGCAGCAACGGAGGGGAAGATACGCAGTATTTT. The V call is TRBV4-3, the J call TRBJ2-3; D may be TRBD2 (6 bases). The CDR3 spans 13 residues. The germline V and J ends were trimmed by 5 bases and 5 bases, with 11 bases remaining between them. Germline V gene lookup returns CDR1 LGHNA and CDR2 YSLEER.

This clonotype came up many times. V is TRBV25-1 and J is TRBJ1-1; tentative D call: TRBD1 (5 bases). There are 15 residues in the CDR3. CDR1 and CDR2 (germline): MGHDK, SYGVNS. V was pared by 6 bases and J by 6 bases, with 20 bases between. CDR3 loop: CASRAQGRRIAEAFF. CDR3 DNA: TGTGCCAGCAGGGCGCAGGGACGGAGAATCGCTGAAGCTTTCTTT.

The chain employs TRBV5-4 and TRBJ2-3; D gene unclear. The V and J ends lost 1 base and 6 bases respectively, with 18 bases between them. Germline V CDR1 and CDR2: SGHNT, YYREEE (reference sequence). The CDR3 length is 16 residues. CDR3 amino acids: CASSLPSDKRVDTQYF. In DNA, the CDR3 is TGTGCCAGCAGCTTGCCGTCAGACAAAAGGGTGGATACGCAGTATTTT. The full variable domain, completed using reference TRBV5-4 and TRBJ2-3, is ETGVTQSPTHLIKTRGQQVTLRCSSQSGHNTVSWYQQALGQGPQFIFQYYREEENGRGNFPPRFSGLQFPNYSSELNVNALELDDSALYLCASSLPSDKRVDTQYFGPGTRLTVL.

The rearrangement links TRBV7-2 to TRBJ2-3; possible D gene TRBD2, 6 bases. Germline V gives CDR1 SGHTA, CDR2 FQGNSA. CDR3 size: 13 residues. V gave up 1 base and J gave up 4 bases, with 6 bases separating them. The CDR3 DNA reads as TGTGCCAGCAGCTTAGGGGAGGCAGATACGCAGTATTTT. Translation gives CASSLGEADTQYF.

This clonotype appeared a few times. J is TRBJ2-1 and V is TRBV24-1; tentatively, D is TRBD2 (5 bases). CDR3 length: 14 residues. Germline values: CDR1 KGHDR, CDR2 SFDVKD. V was cut by 6 bases and J by 10 bases, with 18 bases left in between. The CDR3 protein is CATSLSRADREQFF. The CDR3 DNA sequence: TGTGCCACCAGTTTATCGAGGGCGGACCGCGAGCAGTTCTTC.

This clonotype was observed at least ten times. The chain is built from TRBV14 and TRBJ2-6; D not certain. The V end was cut by 1 base, the J end by 1 base, with 8 bases between. The CDR3 is 16 amino acids. The germline V gene encodes CDR1 SGHDN and CDR2 FVKESK. The CDR3 nucleotides read TGTGCCAGCAGCCAAGGGTCTGTATCTGGGGCCAACGTCCTGACTTTC. Protein product: CASSQGSVSGANVLTF.